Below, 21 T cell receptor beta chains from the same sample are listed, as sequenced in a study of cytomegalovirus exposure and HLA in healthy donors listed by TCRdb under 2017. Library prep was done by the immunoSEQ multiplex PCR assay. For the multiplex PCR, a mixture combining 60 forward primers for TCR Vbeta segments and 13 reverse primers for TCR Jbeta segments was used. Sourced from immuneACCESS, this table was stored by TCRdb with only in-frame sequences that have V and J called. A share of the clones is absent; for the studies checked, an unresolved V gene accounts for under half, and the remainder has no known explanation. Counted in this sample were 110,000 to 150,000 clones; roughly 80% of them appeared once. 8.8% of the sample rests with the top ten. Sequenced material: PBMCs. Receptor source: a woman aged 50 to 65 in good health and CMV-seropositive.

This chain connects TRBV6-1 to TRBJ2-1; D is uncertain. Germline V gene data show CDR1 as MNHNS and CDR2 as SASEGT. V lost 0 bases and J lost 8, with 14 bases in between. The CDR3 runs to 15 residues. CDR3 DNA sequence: TGTGCCAGCAGTGAAGCTGGCCAGGATGTGGATGAGCAGTTCTTC. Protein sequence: CASSEAGQDVDEQFF.

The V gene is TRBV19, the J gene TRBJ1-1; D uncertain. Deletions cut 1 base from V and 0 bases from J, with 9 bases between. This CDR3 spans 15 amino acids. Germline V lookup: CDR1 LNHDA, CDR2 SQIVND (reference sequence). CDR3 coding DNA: TGTGCCAGTAGTATAGCTGGGAGGGTGAACACTGAAGCTTTCTTT. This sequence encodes CASSIAGRVNTEAFF.

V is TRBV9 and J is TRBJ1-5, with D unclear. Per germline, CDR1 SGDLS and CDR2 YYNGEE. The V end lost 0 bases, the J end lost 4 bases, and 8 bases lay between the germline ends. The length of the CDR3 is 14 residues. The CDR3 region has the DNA TGTGCCAGCAGCGTAGGGTTGCGAAATCAGCCCCAGCATTTT. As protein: CASSVGLRNQPQHF.

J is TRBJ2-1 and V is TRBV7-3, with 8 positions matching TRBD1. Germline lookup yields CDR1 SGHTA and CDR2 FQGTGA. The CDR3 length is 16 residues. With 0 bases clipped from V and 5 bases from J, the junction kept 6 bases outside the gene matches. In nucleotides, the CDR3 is TGTGCCAGCAGCTTAACCGCAGGGGGCTGGAACAATGAGCAGTTCTTC. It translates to CASSLTAGGWNNEQFF.

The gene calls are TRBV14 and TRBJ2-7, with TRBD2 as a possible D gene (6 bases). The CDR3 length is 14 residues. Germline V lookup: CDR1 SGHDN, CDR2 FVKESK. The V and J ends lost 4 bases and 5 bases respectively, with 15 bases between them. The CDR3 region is CASSPRRGIHEQYF. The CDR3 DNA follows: TGTGCCAGCAGCCCACGACGGGGGATCCACGAGCAGTACTTC.

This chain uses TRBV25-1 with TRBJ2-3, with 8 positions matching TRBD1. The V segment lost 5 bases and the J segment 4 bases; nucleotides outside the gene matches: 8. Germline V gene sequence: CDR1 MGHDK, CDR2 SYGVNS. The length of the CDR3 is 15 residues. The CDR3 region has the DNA TGTGCCAGCAGTTTAGCAGGGGGCTTCGCAGATACGCAGTATTTT. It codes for CASSLAGGFADTQYF.

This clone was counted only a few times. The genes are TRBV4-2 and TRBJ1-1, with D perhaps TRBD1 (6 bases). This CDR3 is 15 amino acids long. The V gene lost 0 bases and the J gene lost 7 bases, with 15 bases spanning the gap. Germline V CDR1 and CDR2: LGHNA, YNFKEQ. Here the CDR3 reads CASSQEAWGGFEAFF. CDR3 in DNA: TGTGCCAGCAGCCAAGAGGCCTGGGGGGGCTTTGAAGCTTTCTTT.

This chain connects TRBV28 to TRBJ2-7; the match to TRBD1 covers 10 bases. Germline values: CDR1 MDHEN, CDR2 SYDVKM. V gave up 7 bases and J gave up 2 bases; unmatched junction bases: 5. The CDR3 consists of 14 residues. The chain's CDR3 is CASTPGQGTYEQYF. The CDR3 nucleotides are TGTGCCAGCACCCCGGGACAGGGGACCTACGAGCAGTACTTC.

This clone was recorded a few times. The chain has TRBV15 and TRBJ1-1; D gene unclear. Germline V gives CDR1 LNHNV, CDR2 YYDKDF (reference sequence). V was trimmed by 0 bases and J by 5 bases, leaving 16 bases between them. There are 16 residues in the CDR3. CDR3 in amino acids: CATSRDFDAAGTEAFF. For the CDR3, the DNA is TGTGCCACCAGCAGAGATTTTGATGCAGCGGGGACTGAAGCTTTCTTT.

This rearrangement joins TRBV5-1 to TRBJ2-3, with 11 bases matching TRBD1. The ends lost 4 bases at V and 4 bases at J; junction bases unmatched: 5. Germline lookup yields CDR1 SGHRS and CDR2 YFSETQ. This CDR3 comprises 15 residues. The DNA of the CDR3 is TGCGCCAGCAGCCTGCCGGGACAGGGGGCAGATACGCAGTATTTT. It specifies CASSLPGQGADTQYF.

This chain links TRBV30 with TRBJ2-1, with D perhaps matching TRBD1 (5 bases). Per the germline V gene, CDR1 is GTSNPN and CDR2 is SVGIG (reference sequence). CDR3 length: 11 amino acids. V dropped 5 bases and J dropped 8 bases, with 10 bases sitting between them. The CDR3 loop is CAWETVHEQFF. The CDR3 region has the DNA TGTGCCTGGGAGACAGTTCATGAGCAGTTCTTC.

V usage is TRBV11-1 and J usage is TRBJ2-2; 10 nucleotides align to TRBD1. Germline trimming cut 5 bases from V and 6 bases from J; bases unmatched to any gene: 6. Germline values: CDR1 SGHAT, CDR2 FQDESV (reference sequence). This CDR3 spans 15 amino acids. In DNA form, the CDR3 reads TGTGCCAGCAGCCCGACAGGGGGCGTACCCGGGGAGCTGTTTTTT. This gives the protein CASSPTGGVPGELFF.

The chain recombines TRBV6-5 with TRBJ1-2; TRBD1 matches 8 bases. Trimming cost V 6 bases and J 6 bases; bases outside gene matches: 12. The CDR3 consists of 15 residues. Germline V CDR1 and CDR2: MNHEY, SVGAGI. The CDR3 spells CASSTPRQGINGYTF. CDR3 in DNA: TGTGCCAGCAGCACCCCAAGACAGGGGATCAATGGCTACACCTTC.

The CDR3 DNA follows: TGTGCCAGCAGCCCCCGATTTCTAGCGGGGGGGCATAATGAGCAGTTCTTC. Translated, it gives CASSPRFLAGGHNEQFF. The genes are TRBV11-2 and TRBJ2-1; 12 nucleotides agree with TRBD2. The length of the CDR3 is 17 residues. The germline CDR1 and CDR2 sequences are SGHAT and FQNNGV. The V gene end was trimmed by 5 bases and the J gene end by 7 bases; junction bases not matched to a gene: 12.

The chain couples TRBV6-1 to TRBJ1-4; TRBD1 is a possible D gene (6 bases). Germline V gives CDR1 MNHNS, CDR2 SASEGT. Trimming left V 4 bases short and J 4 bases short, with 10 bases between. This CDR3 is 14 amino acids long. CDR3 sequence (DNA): TGTGCCAGCAGTGTGGACAGCGTTAATGAAAAACTGTTTTTT. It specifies CASSVDSVNEKLFF.

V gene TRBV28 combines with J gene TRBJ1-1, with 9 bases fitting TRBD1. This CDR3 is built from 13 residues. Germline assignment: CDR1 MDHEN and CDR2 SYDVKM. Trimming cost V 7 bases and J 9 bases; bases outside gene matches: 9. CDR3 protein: CASIWGTGLKAFF. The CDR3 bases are TGTGCCAGCATTTGGGGGACAGGGCTGAAAGCTTTCTTT.

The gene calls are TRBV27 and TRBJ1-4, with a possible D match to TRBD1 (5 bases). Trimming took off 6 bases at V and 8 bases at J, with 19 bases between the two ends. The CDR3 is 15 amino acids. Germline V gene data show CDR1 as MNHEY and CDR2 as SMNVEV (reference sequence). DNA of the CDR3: TGTGCCAGCAGCCTCGCTCCAGGGCGTCGCGAAAAACTGTTTTTT. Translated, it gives CASSLAPGRREKLFF.

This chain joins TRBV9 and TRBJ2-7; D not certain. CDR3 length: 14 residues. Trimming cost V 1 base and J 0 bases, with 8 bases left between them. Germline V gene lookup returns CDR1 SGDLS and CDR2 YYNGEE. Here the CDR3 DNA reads TGTGCCAGCAGCGTACAGGTCAGCTCCTACGAGCAGTACTTC. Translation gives CASSVQVSSYEQYF.

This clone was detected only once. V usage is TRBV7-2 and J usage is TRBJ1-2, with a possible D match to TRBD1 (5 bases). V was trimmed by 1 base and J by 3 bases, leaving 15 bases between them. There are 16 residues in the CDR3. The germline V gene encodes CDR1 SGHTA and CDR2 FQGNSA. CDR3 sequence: CASSLVSLGDYYGYTF. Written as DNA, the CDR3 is TGTGCCAGCAGCTTAGTTTCCTTAGGGGATTACTATGGCTACACCTTC.

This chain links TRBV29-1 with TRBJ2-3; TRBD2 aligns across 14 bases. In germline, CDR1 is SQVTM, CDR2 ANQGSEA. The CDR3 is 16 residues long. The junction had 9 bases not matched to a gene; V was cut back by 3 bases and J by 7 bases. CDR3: CSVEIPGLAGENTQYF. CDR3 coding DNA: TGCAGCGTTGAGATACCGGGACTAGCGGGGGAAAATACGCAGTATTTT.

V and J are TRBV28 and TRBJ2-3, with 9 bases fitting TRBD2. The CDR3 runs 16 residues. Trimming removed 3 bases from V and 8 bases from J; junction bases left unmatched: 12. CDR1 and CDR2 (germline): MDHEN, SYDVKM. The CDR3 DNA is TGTGCCAGCAGTTTTCTGAATAGCGGGGGCACGAGTACGCAGTATTTT. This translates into CASSFLNSGGTSTQYF. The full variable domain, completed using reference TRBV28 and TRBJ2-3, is DVKVTQSSRYLVKRTGEKVFLECVQDMDHENMFWYRQDPGLGLRLIYFSYDVKMKEKGDIPEGYSVSREKKERFSLILESASTNQTSMYLCASSFLNSGGTSTQYFGPGTRLTVL.